This is a list of T cell receptor beta chains from one sample in a study of memory CD4+ T cells and cytomegalovirus serostatus. Here immunoSEQ multiplex PCR was the method, and the copy in TCRdb shows in-frame clones only, minus some. The table records approximately 56,000 clones, about four fifths of them present only once. Sequencing was carried out using memory CD4+ T cells from blood. The receptors come from an adult in good health and CMV-seronegative. The CDR3 runs from the conserved cysteine through the conserved F or W. D genes are given only for firm matches. Not every row has a clone size; where given, it reads once, few, many or a size class.

J gene | D gene | clone size | V gene | CDR3 protein | CDR3 DNA
TRBJ2-2 | . | . | TRBV7-6 | CASSLGVANTGELFF | TGTGCCAGCAGCTTAGGGGTAGCGAACACCGGGGAGCTGTTTTTT
TRBJ2-1 | . | once | TRBV11-3 | CASSSTGSYNNEQFF | TGTGCCAGCAGCTCGACAGGTTCCTACAACAATGAGCAGTTCTTC
TRBJ1-4 | TRBD1 | . | TRBV7-2 | CASSLAGTGGKKLFF | TGTGCCAGCAGCTTAGCCGGGACAGGGGGCAAAAAACTGTTTTTT
TRBJ1-3 | TRBD1 | . | TRBV30 | CAWLRGGAPSGNTIYF | TGTGCCTGGTTAAGAGGGGGCGCTCCCTCTGGAAACACCATATATTTT
TRBJ1-5 | . | few | TRBV19 | CASSMMGGTHSNQPQHF | TGTGCCAGTAGTATGATGGGAGGGACCCATAGCAATCAGCCCCAGCATTTT
TRBJ1-1 | TRBD1 | . | TRBV5-6 | CASSTPGQTMNTEAFF | TGTGCCAGCAGCACCCCGGGACAGACCATGAACACTGAAGCTTTCTTT
TRBJ1-1 | . | . | TRBV13 | CASTPGRGSTEAFF | TGTGCCAGCACTCCTGGCCGGGGGTCCACTGAAGCTTTCTTT
TRBJ1-2 | TRBD1 | . | TRBV15 | CATSNLQGAYGYTF | TGTGCCACCAGCAACCTACAGGGGGCATATGGCTACACCTTC
TRBJ1-3 | . | . | TRBV7-8 | CASSPEGTNSGNTIYF | TGTGCCAGCAGTCCCGAAGGGACTAACTCTGGAAACACCATATATTTT
TRBJ1-5 | . | . | TRBV10-3 | CAISESTQGDQPQHF | TGTGCCATCAGTGAGTCGACGCAGGGAGATCAGCCCCAGCATTTT
TRBJ2-6 | . | . | TRBV7-3 | CASSLTGDGSGANVLTF | TGTGCCAGCAGCTTAACAGGGGATGGCTCTGGGGCCAACGTCCTGACTTTC
TRBJ1-5 | . | . | TRBV5-5 | CASSPRQDSRQPQHF | TGTGCCAGCAGCCCCCGACAGGATTCTAGGCAGCCCCAGCATTTT